This TCR beta chain was retrieved from a study of T cell responses to AZD1222 COVID-19 vaccine (dated by TCRdb to the early 2020s). Looking at the study overall: TCR sequencing was performed for 230 to 250 trial participants, of whom 200 to 220 were given two doses of AZD1222 and approximately 25 were given two doses of MenACWY control vaccine. Trial participants were enrolled into age subgroups of 18-55, 56-69 and 70-plus years, which contained about 150, 27 and 61 TCR-sequenced participants, respectively. What the research found in general, with its limitations: The 56-69-year group was small, and its depth increase did not reach significance, likely because of low power. Reportedly, close to half of the unique spike-specific TCRs recognized epitopes lying outside the regions that are mutated in the B.1.351 and B.1.1.7 variants. Participants were mostly white British and included more females than males, and it was suggested by the authors that clonal diversity may have been underestimated. A significant rise in spike-specific TCR breadth and depth was observed after two AZD1222 doses relative to day 0 and relative to MenACWY recipients. The vaccine-associated CD4 TCRs covered the entire spike protein, and the dominant responses fell in regions 160-218 and 743-854. Because no day 14 peak-response samples were available, the repertoires could be characterized only after the peak T cell response. Only five to seven AZD1222 recipients were SARS-CoV-2 seropositive at baseline, limiting conclusions about previously exposed vaccinees.

Notes on this clone: Its antigen specificity is not known. The record has no base qualities; no much larger clone is one base away.

The CDR3 runs 15 amino acids, cysteine and phenylalanine included. Only the CDR3 DNA stays, 45 bases, in frame from base 1. As encoded in the germline V gene, CDR1 is SNHLY while CDR2 is FYNNEI. A distance of 14 bases separates the germline ends of V and J, which lose 5 bases and 1 base respectively. The time point label corresponds to: about 28 days (+/-7) after the second vaccine dose. AZD1222 recipients with second doses at about 4 weeks or about 12 weeks were pooled, because spike-specific TCR depth and breadth did not differ between schedules. The vaccinee samples were drawn from two UK trials, COV001 and COV002, one of which was a single-blind randomized controlled phase 2/3 trial testing AZD1222 (ChAdOx1 nCoV-19) in healthy adults. For TCRbeta chain sequencing, PBMC samples from trial participants were taken at day 0 and at day 28 after the second dose. The CDR3 regions of human TCRbeta chains were subjected to immunosequencing. The source study handled its data this way. TCRs in the repertoires were compared against a reference library of SARS-CoV-2-specific TCRs that had been generated with the MIRA antigen-specificity platform. Breadth was defined as the fraction of unique TCRs that were SARS-CoV-2-associated, and depth was defined as the fraction of total T cells that were SARS-CoV-2-associated. Each spike-specific TCR was assigned to its reactive spike region and to a CD4 or CD8 class using the MIRA data. Log10-transformed breadth and depth values were compared by one-way ANOVA with Sidak's multiple comparisons tests. TCRdb carries this immuneACCESS record with in-frame sequences only. Its versions omit some clonotypes, under half of them owing to an unresolved V gene in the studies checked, with the rest unexplained. V and J calls plus clone size are reproduced from that table; the DNA served to infer D and trimming. The sample data list about 270,000 clones, and 90% to 95% of these were observed just once. Together, the top ten hold 0.55% of the sample.

The sample was peripheral blood, taken 28 days after the second AZD1222 dose. The origin of this receptor is an adult who received the AZD1222 COVID-19 vaccine. The sequence is built from TRBV2 and TRBJ1-2; TRBD1 is perhaps the D gene, given 5 matching bases. The nucleotide sequence reads as follows: TGTGCCAGCAGTCTAAAGGGGCAACTTAACTATGGCTACACCTTC. Its protein reads: CASSLKGQLNYGYTF.